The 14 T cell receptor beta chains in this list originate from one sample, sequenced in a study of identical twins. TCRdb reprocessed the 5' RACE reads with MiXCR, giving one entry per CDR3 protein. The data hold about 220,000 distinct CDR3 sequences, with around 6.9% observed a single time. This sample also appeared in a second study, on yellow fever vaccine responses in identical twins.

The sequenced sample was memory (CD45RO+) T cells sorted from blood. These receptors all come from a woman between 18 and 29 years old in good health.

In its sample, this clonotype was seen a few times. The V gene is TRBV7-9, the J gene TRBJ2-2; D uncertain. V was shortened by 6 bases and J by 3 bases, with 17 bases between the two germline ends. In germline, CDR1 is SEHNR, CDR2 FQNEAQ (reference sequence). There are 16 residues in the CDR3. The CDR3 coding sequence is TGTGCCAGCAGACCCGGACGGAAGGCGGACACCGGGGAGCTGTTTTTT. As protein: CASRPGRKADTGELFF.

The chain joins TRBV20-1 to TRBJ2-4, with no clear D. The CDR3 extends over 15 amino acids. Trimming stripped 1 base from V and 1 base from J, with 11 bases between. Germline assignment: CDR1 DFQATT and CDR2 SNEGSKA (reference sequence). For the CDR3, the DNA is TGCAGTGCTAGAGTACACCAACTGGCCAAAAACATTCAGTACTTC. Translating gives CSARVHQLAKNIQYF.

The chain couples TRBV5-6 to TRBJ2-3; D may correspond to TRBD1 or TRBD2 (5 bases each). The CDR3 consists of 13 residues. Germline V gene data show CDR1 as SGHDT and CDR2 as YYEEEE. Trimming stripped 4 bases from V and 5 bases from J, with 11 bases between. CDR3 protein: CASSPSGRDTQYF. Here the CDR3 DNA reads TGTGCCAGCAGCCCCTCGGGGCGAGATACGCAGTATTTT.

The CDR3 DNA sequence: TGTGCCAGTAGTATAGGAACGAGCGGGGGGTACAATGAGCAGTTCTTC. It translates to CASSIGTSGGYNEQFF. This chain links TRBV19 with TRBJ2-1; TRBD2 agrees at 9 bases. The CDR3 is 16 residues long. The junction had 5 bases not matched to a gene; V was cut back by 1 base and J by 4 bases. The germline V gene encodes CDR1 LNHDA and CDR2 SQIVND (reference sequence).

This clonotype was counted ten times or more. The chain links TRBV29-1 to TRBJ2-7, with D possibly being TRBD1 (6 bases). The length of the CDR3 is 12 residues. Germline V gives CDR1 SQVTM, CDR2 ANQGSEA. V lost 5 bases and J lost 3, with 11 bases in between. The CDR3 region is CSVRLQGYEQYF. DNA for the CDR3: TGCAGCGTTAGACTACAGGGCTACGAGCAGTACTTC.

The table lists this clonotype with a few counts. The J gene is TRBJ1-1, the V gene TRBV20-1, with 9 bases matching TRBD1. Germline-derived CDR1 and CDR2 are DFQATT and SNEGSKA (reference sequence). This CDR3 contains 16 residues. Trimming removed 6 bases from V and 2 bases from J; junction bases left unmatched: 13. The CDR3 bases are TGCAGTGCGGGACAAGCCGGGACAGGGATTAACACTGAAGCTTTCTTT. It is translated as CSAGQAGTGINTEAFF.

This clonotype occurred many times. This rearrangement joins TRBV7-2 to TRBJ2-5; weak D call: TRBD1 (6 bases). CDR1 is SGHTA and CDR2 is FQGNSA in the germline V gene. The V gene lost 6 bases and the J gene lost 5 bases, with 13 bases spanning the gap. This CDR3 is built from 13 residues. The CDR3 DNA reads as TGTGCCAGCAGGAAGAGGGGGATGGAGACCCAGTACTTC. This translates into CASRKRGMETQYF.

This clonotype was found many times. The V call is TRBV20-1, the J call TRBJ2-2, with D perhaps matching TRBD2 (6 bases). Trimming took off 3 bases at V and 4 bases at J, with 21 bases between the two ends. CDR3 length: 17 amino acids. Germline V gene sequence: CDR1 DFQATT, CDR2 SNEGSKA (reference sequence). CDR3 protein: CSARLEPRGFGTGELFF. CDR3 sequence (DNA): TGCAGTGCTAGGCTTGAACCGCGGGGTTTCGGCACCGGGGAGCTGTTTTTT.

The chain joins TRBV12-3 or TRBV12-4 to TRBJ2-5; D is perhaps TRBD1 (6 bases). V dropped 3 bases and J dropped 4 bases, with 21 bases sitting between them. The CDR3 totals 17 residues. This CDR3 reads CASSFFPNRVERETQYF. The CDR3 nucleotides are TGTGCCAGCAGTTTTTTCCCAAACAGGGTGGAGAGAGAGACCCAGTACTTC.

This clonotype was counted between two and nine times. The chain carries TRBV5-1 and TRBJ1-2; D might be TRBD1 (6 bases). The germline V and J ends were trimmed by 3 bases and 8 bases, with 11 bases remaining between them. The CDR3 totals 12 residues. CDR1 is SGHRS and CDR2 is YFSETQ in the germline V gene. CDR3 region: CASSSGQIGYTF. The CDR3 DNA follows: TGCGCCAGCAGCTCCGGACAGATAGGCTACACCTTC.

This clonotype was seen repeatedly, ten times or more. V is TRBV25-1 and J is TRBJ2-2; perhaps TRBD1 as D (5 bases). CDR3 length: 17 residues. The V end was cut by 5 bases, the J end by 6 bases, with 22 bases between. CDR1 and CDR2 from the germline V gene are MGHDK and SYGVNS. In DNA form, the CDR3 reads TGTGCCAGCAGTCCCCCTTGGAGCAGGGTAGGAGCCGGGGAGCTGTTTTTT. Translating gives CASSPPWSRVGAGELFF.

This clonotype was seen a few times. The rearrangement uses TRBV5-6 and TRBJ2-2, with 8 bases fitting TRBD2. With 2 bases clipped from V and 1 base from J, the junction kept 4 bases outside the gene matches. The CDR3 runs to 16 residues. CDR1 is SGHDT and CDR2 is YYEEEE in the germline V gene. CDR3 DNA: TGTGCCAGCAGCTTTTTTAGCGGGATGAACACCGGGGAGCTGTTTTTT. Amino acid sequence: CASSFFSGMNTGELFF.

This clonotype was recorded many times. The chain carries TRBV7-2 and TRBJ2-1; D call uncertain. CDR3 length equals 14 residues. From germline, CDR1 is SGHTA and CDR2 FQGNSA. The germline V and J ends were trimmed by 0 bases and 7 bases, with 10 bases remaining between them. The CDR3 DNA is TGTGCCAGCAGCTTAGCTCATCGGCCTAATGAGCAGTTCTTC. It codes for CASSLAHRPNEQFF.

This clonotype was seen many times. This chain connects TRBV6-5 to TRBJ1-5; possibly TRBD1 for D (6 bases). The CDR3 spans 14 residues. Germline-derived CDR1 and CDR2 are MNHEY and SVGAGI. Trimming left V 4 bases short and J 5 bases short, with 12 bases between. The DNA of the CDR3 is TGTGCCAGCAGTTTCGGACAGAGCGATCAGCCCCAGCATTTT. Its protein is CASSFGQSDQPQHF.